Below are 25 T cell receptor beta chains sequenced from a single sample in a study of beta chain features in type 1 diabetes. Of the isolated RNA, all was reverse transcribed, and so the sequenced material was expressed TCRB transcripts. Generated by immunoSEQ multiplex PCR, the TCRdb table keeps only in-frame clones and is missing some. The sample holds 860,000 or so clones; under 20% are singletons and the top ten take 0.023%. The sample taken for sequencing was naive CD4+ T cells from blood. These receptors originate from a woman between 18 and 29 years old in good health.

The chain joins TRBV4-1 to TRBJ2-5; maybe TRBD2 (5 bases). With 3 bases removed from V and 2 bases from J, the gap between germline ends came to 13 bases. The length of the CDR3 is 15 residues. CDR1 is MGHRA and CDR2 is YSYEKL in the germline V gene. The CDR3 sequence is CASSHSRGIQETQYF. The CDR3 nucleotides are TGCGCCAGCAGCCATTCACGGGGAATTCAAGAGACCCAGTACTTC.

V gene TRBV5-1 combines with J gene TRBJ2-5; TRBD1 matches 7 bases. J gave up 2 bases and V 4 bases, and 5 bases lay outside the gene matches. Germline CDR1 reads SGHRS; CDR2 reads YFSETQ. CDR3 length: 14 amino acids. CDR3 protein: CASSQDREQETQYF. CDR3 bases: TGCGCCAGCAGCCAAGACAGGGAACAAGAGACCCAGTACTTC.

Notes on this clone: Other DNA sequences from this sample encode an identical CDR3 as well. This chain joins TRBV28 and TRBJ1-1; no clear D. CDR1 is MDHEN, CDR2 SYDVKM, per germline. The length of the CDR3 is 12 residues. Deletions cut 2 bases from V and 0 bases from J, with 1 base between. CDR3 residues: CASSLMNTEAFF. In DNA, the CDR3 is TGTGCCAGCAGTTTAATGAACACTGAAGCTTTCTTT.

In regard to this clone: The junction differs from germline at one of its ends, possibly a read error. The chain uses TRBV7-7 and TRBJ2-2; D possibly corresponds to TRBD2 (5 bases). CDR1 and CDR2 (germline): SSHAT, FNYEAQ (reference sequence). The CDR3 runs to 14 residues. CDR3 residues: CASSLGLNTGELFF. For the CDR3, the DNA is TGTGCTAGCAGCCTCGGACTTAACACCGGGGAGCTGTTTTTT.

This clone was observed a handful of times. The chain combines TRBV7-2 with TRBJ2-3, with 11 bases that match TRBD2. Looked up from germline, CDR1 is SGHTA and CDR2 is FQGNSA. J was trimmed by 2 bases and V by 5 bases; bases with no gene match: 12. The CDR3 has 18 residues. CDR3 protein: CASSRNWLAGGPTDTQYF. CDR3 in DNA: TGTGCCAGCAGCCGGAATTGGCTAGCGGGAGGCCCCACAGATACGCAGTATTTT.

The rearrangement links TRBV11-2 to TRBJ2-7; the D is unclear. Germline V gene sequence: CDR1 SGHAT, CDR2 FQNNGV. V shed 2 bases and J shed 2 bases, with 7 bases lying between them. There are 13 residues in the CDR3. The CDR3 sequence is CASSLIEAYEQYF. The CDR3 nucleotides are TGTGCCAGCAGCTTAATAGAGGCCTACGAGCAGTACTTC.

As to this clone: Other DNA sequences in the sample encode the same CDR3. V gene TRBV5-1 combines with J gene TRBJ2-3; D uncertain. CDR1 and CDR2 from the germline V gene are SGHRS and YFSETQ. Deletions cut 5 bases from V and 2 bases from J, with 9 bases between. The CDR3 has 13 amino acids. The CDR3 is CASRSRNTDTQYF. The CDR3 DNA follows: TGCGCCAGCAGGAGCCGGAACACAGATACGCAGTATTTT.

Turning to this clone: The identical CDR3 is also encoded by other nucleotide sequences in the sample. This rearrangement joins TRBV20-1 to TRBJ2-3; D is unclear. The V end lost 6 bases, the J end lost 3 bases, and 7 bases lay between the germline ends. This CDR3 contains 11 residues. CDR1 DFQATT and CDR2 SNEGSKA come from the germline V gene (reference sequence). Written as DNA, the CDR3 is TGCAGTGCGAGTCTAACAGATACGCAGTATTTT. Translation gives CSASLTDTQYF.

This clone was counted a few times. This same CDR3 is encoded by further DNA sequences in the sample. The CDR3 here is CASSSGQNTGELFF. CDR3 bases: TGTGCCAGCAGTTCGGGACAGAATACCGGGGAGCTGTTTTTT. This chain uses TRBV28 with TRBJ2-2; 7 nucleotides align to TRBD1. The CDR3 has 14 residues. From germline, CDR1 is MDHEN and CDR2 SYDVKM. Germline trimming cut 4 bases from V and 5 bases from J; bases unmatched to any gene: 4.

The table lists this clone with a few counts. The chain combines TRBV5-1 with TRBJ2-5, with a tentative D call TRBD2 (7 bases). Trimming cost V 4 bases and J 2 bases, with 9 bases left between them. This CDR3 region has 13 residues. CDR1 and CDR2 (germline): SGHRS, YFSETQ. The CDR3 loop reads CASSEGGQETQYF. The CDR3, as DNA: TGCGCCAGCAGCGAGGGGGGGCAAGAGACCCAGTACTTC.

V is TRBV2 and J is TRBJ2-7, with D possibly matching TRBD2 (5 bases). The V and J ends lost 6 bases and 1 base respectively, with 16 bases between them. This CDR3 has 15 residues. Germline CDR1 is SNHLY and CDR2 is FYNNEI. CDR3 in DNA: TGTGCCAGCAGCCCGGGATTCCGAATATCCTACGAGCAGTACTTC. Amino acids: CASSPGFRISYEQYF.

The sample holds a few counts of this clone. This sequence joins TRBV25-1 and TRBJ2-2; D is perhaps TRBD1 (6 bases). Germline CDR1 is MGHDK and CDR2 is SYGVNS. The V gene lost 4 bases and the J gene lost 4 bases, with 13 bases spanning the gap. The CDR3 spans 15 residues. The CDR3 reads CASSARGRGTGELFF. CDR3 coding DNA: TGTGCCAGCAGTGCACGGGGCAGGGGCACCGGGGAGCTGTTTTTT.

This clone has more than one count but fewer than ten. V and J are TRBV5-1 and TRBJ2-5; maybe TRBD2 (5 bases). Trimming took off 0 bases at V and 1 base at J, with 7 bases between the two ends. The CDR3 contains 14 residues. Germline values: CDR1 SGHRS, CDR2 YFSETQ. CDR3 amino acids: CASSLGAVQETQYF. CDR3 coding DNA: TGCGCCAGCAGCTTGGGAGCGGTCCAAGAGACCCAGTACTTC.

CDR3 bases: TGTGCCAGCAGCCCGAGACTAGCAGCCTACGAGCAGTACTTC. Its translation: CASSPRLAAYEQYF. V gene TRBV11-1 combines with J gene TRBJ2-7; 7 bases agree with TRBD2. Germline CDR1 and CDR2: SGHAT and FQDESV (reference sequence). V lost 5 bases and J lost 2; bases outside the gene matches: 6. The CDR3 is 14 amino acids. Full variable domain (outside the CDR3, taken from reference TRBV11-1 and TRBJ2-7): EAEVAQSPRYKITEKSQAVAFWCDPISGHATLYWYRQILGQGPELLVQFQDESVVDDSQLPKDRFSAERLKGVDSTLKIQPAELGDSAMYLCASSPRLAAYEQYFGPGTRLTVT.

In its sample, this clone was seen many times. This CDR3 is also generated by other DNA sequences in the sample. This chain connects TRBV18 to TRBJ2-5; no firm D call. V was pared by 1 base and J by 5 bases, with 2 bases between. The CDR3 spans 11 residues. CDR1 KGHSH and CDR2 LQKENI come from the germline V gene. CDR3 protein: CASSPLETQYF. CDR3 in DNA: TGTGCCAGCTCACCACTGGAGACCCAGTACTTC.

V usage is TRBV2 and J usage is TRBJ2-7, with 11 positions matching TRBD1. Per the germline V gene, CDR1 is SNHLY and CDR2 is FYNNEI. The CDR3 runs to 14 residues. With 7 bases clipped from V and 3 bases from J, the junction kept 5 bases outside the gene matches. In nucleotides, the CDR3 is TGTGCCAGCACCGGGACAGGGGGGTACTACGAGCAGTACTTC. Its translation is CASTGTGGYYEQYF.

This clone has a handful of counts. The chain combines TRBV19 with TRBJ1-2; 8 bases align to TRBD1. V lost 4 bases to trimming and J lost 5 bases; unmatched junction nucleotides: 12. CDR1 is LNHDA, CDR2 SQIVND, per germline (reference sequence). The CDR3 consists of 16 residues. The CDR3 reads CASSSQPGTGDYGYTF. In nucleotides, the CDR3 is TGTGCCAGTAGTAGCCAACCCGGGACAGGCGATTATGGCTACACCTTC.

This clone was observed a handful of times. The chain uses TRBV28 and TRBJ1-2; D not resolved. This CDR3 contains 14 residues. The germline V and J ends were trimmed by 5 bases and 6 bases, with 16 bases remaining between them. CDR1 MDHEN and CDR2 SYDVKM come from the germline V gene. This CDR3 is CASSPSLGMNGYTF. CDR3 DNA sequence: TGTGCCAGCAGTCCTTCTTTGGGGATGAATGGCTACACCTTC.

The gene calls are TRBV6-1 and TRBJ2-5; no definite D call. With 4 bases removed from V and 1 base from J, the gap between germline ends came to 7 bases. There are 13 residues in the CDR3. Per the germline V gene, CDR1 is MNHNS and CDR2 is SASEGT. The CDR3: CASSVALQETQYF. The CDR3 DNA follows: TGTGCCAGCAGTGTCGCCCTCCAAGAGACCCAGTACTTC.

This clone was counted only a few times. The CDR3 spells CASSEALQGIVYEQYF. In DNA form, the CDR3 reads TGTGCCAGCAGTGAAGCGCTACAGGGTATTGTTTACGAGCAGTACTTC. The chain uses TRBV6-1 and TRBJ2-7; possible D gene TRBD1, 6 bases. The V gene lost 0 bases and the J gene lost 4 bases, with 16 bases spanning the gap. This CDR3 contains 16 residues. CDR1 MNHNS and CDR2 SASEGT come from the germline V gene.

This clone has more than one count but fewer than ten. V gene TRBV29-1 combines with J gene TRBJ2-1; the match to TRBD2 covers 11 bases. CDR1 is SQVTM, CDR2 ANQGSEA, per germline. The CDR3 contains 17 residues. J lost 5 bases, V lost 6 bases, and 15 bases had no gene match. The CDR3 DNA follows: TGCAGCGTAACCGGGACTAGCGGCCTTGAGAGAGACAATGAGCAGTTCTTC. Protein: CSVTGTSGLERDNEQFF.

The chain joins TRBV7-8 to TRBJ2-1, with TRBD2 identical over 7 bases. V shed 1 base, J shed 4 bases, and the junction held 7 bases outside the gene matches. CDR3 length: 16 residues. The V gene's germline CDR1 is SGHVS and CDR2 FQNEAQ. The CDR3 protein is CASSLVLAGVYNEQFF. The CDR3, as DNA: TGTGCCAGCAGCTTAGTTCTGGCGGGAGTTTACAATGAGCAGTTCTTC.

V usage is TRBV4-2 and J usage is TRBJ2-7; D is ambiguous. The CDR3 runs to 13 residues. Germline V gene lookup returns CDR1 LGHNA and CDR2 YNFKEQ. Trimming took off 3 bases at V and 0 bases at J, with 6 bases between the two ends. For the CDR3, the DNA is TGTGCCAGCAGCCAGGAGAACTCCTACGAGCAGTACTTC. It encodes CASSQENSYEQYF.

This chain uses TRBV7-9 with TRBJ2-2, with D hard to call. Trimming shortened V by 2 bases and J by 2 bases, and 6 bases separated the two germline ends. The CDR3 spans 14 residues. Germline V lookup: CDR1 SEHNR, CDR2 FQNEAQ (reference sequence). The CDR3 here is CASSLKGNTGELFF. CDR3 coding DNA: TGTGCCAGCAGCTTAAAAGGAAACACCGGGGAGCTGTTTTTT.

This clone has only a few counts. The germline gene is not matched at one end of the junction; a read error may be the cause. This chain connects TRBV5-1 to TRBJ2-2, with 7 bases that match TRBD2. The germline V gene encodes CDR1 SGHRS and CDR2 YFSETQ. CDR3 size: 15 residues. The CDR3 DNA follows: TGCGCCAGCAGGAGGCGGGAGTTCAACACCGGGAAGCTGTTTTTT. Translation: CASRRREFNTGKLFF.